This T cell receptor beta chain comes out of a study of T-cell memory formation after mild COVID-19 (dated by TCRdb to 2020 to 2023). About the study as a whole: TCR sequence clusters from the two donors were largely donor specific. The cohort was made up of two young adult volunteers, one female and one male, who were previously healthy. In a couple of donors, T-cell clones that expanded and contracted after mild COVID-19 were tracked by sequencing TCRalpha and TCRbeta repertoires over time. Study-wide findings and limitations: The second-wave clones that peaked on day 37 were not confirmed to be SARS-CoV-2 specific. Only two mild cases were covered in the study, and larger cohorts including severe cases with pre-infection samples were considered necessary. Contracting CD4+ clones were located mainly in the CM and EM memory subsets, whereas CD8+ clones were found to be enriched in EMRA. Some responding clones were found in pre-infection memory, which suggests that pre-existing cross-reactive memory T cells took part in the SARS-CoV-2 response. Clones contracting from day 15 to 85 had balanced CD4/CD8 phenotypes, while a second wave expanding from day 15 to 37 was biased towards CD4+.

Ficoll-Paque density gradient centrifugation was the method used to isolate PBMCs. A note on this clonotype: Its antigen specificity is not known. One junction end does not reproduce the germline sequence, and a read error may be involved.

Reading the germline V gene (reference sequence) gives CDR1 SSHAT and CDR2 FNYEAQ. The CDR3 sequence holds 15 residues, the cysteine and phenylalanine included. Only the CDR3 portion is preserved as DNA: 45 bases, with reading frame beginning at the first base. The sequencer was an Illumina NovaSeq 6000. cDNA libraries for TCRalpha and TCRbeta were prepared by 5'RACE using constant-segment primers, with sample barcodes and unique molecular identifiers added. Trizol reagent was used to extract RNA from every sample. Libraries were amplified in two PCR steps, with a second sample barcode and Illumina TruSeq adapters added in the second step. Sequencing of libraries was performed on an Illumina NovaSeq with 2 x 150 bp paired-end reads. For the original study's pipeline: With migec v1.2.7, reads were demultiplexed and then collapsed into UMI-guided consensus sequences. Using mixcr v2.1.11, the UMI consensuses were aligned to TRA and TRB V and J templates and assembled into clonotypes. A clonotype was counted as expanded or contracted only if both edgeR and NoisET called the change significant, with noise models trained on biological replicates. For edgeR calls, the cutoffs were a false discovery rate-adjusted p below 0.01 and a log2 fold-change threshold of 1. As an exploratory analysis of dynamics, max-normalized trajectories of the 1000 most abundant clonotypes were examined by PCA with hierarchical clustering. Each responding clone was given a CD4 or CD8 phenotype based on the CD4+ and CD8+ repertoires, which had been sequenced separately. The raw public reads went through TCRdb reprocessing: fastp at Q25, MiXCR clone calling, in-frame beta chains kept. Each CDR3 protein gets just one entry, which takes the most common genes and DNA from the rows behind it. The V and J calls were determined by TCRdb, not by the authors. The sample table contains 470,000 or so distinct CDR3 sequences; only one count was recorded for 18% of them. The top ten clones comprise about a fifth of the sample.

The material sequenced was PBMCs or a T cell subset sorted from them (not recorded which). This TCR derives from a man between 18 and 29 years old who had mild COVID-19 (a few samples of this study predate the infection). The sample titles of this study are shuffled in the database, so cell type and time point are left out; the donor was told from shared clones. The V and J genes are TRBV7-7 and TRBJ2-2; TRBD1 might be the D gene, on 5 matching bases. The CDR3 is CASSSGFLGTGELFF. The bases read TGTGCTAGCAGCTCAGGGTTCTTGGGCACCGGGGAGCTGTTTTTT.